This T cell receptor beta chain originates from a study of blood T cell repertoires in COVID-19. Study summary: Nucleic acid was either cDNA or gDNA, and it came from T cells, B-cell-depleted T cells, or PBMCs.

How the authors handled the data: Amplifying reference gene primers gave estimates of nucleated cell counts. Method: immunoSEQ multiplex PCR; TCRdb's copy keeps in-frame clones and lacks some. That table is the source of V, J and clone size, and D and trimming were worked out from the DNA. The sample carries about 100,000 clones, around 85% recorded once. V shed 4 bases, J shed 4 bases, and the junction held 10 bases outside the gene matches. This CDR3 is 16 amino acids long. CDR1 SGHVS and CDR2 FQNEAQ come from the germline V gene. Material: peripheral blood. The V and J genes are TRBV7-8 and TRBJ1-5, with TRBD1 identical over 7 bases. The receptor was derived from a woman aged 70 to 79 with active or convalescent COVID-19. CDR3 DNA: TGTGCCAGCAGCTCCTACCTGGGACAGATAAATCAGCCCCAGCATTTT. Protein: CASSSYLGQINQPQHF.